This T cell receptor beta chain was retrieved from a study of blood T cell repertoires in COVID-19 (dated by TCRdb to 2020 to 2021). For the wider study: Collaborator samples came from the United States, Italy and Spain and covered acute and convalescent phases of COVID-19. The material from the prospective study consisted of cDNA or gDNA derived from T cells, B-cell-depleted T cells, or PBMCs. The dataset comprised deeply sampled blood TCRbeta repertoires from subjects exposed to, actively infected with, or recovered from COVID-19. A freely available public database, intended as a resource for researchers studying the immune response to SARS-CoV-2, is where the repertoires were released. The samples were drawn from two sources: the first 160 participants of the ongoing ImmuneRACE study, and 1,200 or so subjects contributed by 6 global collaborators. A de-identified subject ID, COVID-19 status, age in years and sex were almost always included in the sample metadata. Where HLA class I and class II types were available, the types were taken from metadata supplied by the sample provider, not from assay-based typing. What the research found in general, with its limitations: The amount of clinical and demographic metadata varied by source and participant and was provided uncurated.

This clone appeared a single time. Its antigen is currently not known. Per-nucleotide qualities are absent, and no much larger clonotype sits a single base away. From a lookup of the germline V gene, CDR1 and CDR2 are MRHNA and SNTAGT. The CDR3 goes from the cysteine to the phenylalanine over 18 residues. The DNA shown is the 54-base CDR3, in frame from base 1. The V end loses 4 bases and the J end loses 0 bases, and a stretch of 18 bases separates them. The immunoSEQ Assay, a bias-controlled multiplex PCR, was used to amplify TCRbeta CDR3 regions from genomic DNA. The authors processed their data as follows. Within the assay, amplification of reference gene primers was used to estimate how many nucleated cells each sample contained. To quantify the absolute abundance of each unique TCRbeta CDR3 rearrangement, sequence reads were collapsed and filtered. For each sample, productive Simpson clonality was calculated as the square root of Simpson's diversity index over productive rearrangements. Held by TCRdb, this immuneACCESS table contains in-frame sequences only and omits some clones. Under half of the omission traces to an unresolved V gene where checked; the cause of the rest is unknown. V, J and clone size derive from that table, while D and trimming were established from the DNA sequence. The sample data list more than 200,000 clones, and roughly 84% of these were observed just once. The top ten clones comprise roughly 2% of the sample.

Another Seattle source contributed samples from volunteer blood donors who had recovered from COVID-19. Each collaborating institution followed its own protocols to collect whole blood in K2EDTA tubes. Collaborator samples were shipped for TCRbeta analysis as frozen whole blood, isolated PBMCs, or DNA extracted from either sample type. Sequenced: peripheral blood. The clonotype was recovered from a woman in her thirties or forties who had recovered from COVID-19. The chain links TRBV6-4 with TRBJ2-2; a weak D assignment points to TRBD2 (6 bases agree). The CDR3 in this case is CASSVDVFGGTNTGELFF. Here is the DNA: TGTGCCAGCAGTGTTGATGTATTCGGGGGAACGAACACCGGGGAGCTGTTTTTT.